This is a list of T cell receptor beta chains from one sample in a study of response to subunit inactivated influenza vaccine. TCRdb re-called the RT-PCR reads through MiXCR, storing one row per CDR3 protein. The data show 590,000 or so distinct CDR3 sequences, with approximately 14% seen just once and about 7.4% held by the top ten. The specimen comprised PBMCs from blood, sampled 14 to 15 days before vaccination. The receptor source for this set is a man in his fifties who received an inactivated influenza vaccine. The CDR3 runs from the conserved cysteine through the conserved F or W. A D gene is named only where the DNA matches it firmly. Size is omitted from some rows. Given values are once, few, many or a class for expanded clones.

v_call	j_call	d_call	clone_size	cdr3_aa	cdr3_nt
TRBV20-1	TRBJ2-7	NA	few	CSASQKGYEQYF	TGCAGTGCTAGTCAAAAGGGCTACGAGCAGTACTTC
TRBV7-2	TRBJ2-2	NA	few	CASSLASAVTGELFF	TGTGCCAGCAGCTTAGCGTCAGCGGTTACCGGGGAGCTGTTTTTT
TRBV4-3	TRBJ2-7	NA	NA	CASSQSAGFAGEQYF	TGCGCCAGCAGCCAATCGGCGGGTTTCGCGGGCGAGCAGTACTTC
TRBV7-8	TRBJ2-7	NA	many	CASSLVIGRLTYEQYF	TGTGCCAGCAGCTTAGTTATAGGCAGGCTTACCTACGAGCAGTACTTC
TRBV3-1	TRBJ2-7	NA	few	CASSTDTYSYEQYF	TGTGCCAGCAGTACAGACACCTACTCCTACGAGCAGTACTTC
TRBV29-1	TRBJ2-5	NA	few	CSVENRLQETQYF	TGCAGCGTTGAAAACAGGCTCCAAGAGACCCAGTACTTC
TRBV7-9	TRBJ2-7	NA	few	CASSSTVTSREQYF	TGTGCCAGCAGCTCGACAGTTACATCGCGCGAGCAGTACTTC
TRBV7-2	TRBJ2-3	NA	many	CASSLFGSTDTQYF	TGTGCCAGCAGCTTATTTGGCAGCACAGATACGCAGTATTTT
TRBV9	TRBJ2-6	NA	few	CASRLEGSGLANVLTF	TGTGCCAGCAGACTAGAGGGATCAGGTTTGGCCAACGTCCTGACTTTC
TRBV11-2	TRBJ2-1	TRBD1	few	CASSIKRLGQGSYNEQFF	TGTGCCAGCAGCATCAAGAGGTTGGGACAGGGGTCCTACAATGAGCAGTTCTTC
TRBV27	TRBJ1-1	TRBD1	NA	CASSLLTGVNTEAFF	TGTGCCAGCAGTTTACTGACAGGGGTGAACACTGAAGCTTTCTTT
TRBV12-3/TRBV12-4	TRBJ2-1	NA	once	CASSLMTLQFF	TGTGCCAGCAGTTTGATGACACTACAGTTCTTC
TRBV11-2	TRBJ2-7	NA	NA	CASSWKGEQYF	TGTGCCAGCAGCTGGAAGGGGGAGCAGTACTTC
TRBV9	TRBJ2-2	NA	NA	CASSVRQGELFF	TGTGCCAGCAGCGTACGGCAAGGGGAGCTGTTTTTT
TRBV4-3	TRBJ1-2	NA	NA	CASSQDPVFNYGYTF	TGCGCCAGCAGCCAAGATCCGGTGTTTAACTATGGCTACACCTTC
TRBV12-3/TRBV12-4	TRBJ2-1	TRBD2	few	CASSGLAYNEQFF	TGTGCCAGCAGCGGACTAGCGTACAATGAGCAGTTCTTC
TRBV28	TRBJ2-3	NA	many	CASSLVDGTDTQYF	TGTGCCAGCAGTTTAGTAGACGGCACAGATACGCAGTATTTT
TRBV4-1	TRBJ2-3	NA	few	CASSQDHYPNTQYF	TGCGCCAGCAGCCAAGATCACTACCCCAATACGCAGTATTTT
TRBV28	TRBJ2-2	TRBD1	few	CASYSGTGSTGELFF	TGTGCCAGCTACTCCGGGACAGGGTCCACCGGGGAGCTGTTTTTT
TRBV12-3/TRBV12-4	TRBJ2-1	NA	many	CASTLGGVQFF	TGTGCCAGCACCCTGGGGGGCGTGCAGTTCTTC
TRBV5-1	TRBJ1-5	TRBD1	many	CASSYTGADQPQHF	TGCGCCAGCAGCTATACAGGGGCGGATCAGCCCCAGCATTTT
TRBV25-1	TRBJ2-5	TRBD1	few	CASSELGQGAGETQYF	TGTGCCAGCAGTGAACTAGGGCAGGGGGCTGGAGAGACCCAGTACTTC
TRBV5-1	TRBJ2-2	TRBD1	few	CASNADRTTGELFF	TGCGCCAGTAATGCGGACAGGACTACCGGGGAGCTGTTTTTT
TRBV5-1	TRBJ2-1	TRBD2	many	CASSLASGSSSYNEQFF	TGCGCCAGCAGCTTGGCTAGCGGGAGTTCTTCTTACAATGAGCAGTTCTTC
TRBV4-2	TRBJ2-2	TRBD2	NA	CASSQRTSRTGELFF	TGTGCCAGCAGCCAGCGGACTAGCCGAACCGGGGAGCTGTTTTTT
TRBV20-1	TRBJ1-5	NA	few	CSASTRRNFDQPQHF	TGCAGTGCTAGTACTAGAAGGAATTTCGACCAGCCCCAGCATTTT
TRBV7-2	TRBJ2-6	NA	NA	CASIKNSGANVLTF	TGTGCCAGCATCAAGAACTCTGGGGCCAACGTCCTGACTTTC
TRBV12-3/TRBV12-4	TRBJ2-3	NA	few	CASSPGAGRQYF	TGTGCCAGCAGCCCGGGGGCGGGGAGGCAGTATTTT
TRBV9	TRBJ2-7	TRBD2	NA	CASSVGPGGREQYF	TGTGCCAGCAGCGTAGGTCCGGGAGGGAGGGAGCAGTACTTC
TRBV19	TRBJ1-1	NA	few	CASSSFGLTNTEAFF	TGTGCCAGTAGTAGTTTCGGACTGACGAACACTGAAGCTTTCTTT
TRBV12-3/TRBV12-4	TRBJ2-5	NA	few	CASSLGGGPQTQYF	TGTGCCAGCAGTTTAGGTGGGGGCCCCCAGACCCAGTACTTC
TRBV20-1	TRBJ2-7	NA	many	CSARDGSEGEQYF	TGCAGTGCTAGAGATGGGTCAGAAGGGGAGCAGTACTTC
TRBV28	TRBJ2-7	NA	NA	CASSSPPRYEQYF	TGTGCCAGCAGTTCTCCCCCACGCTACGAGCAGTACTTC
TRBV12-3/TRBV12-4	TRBJ2-1	NA	few	CASWLYPYNEQFF	TGTGCCAGCTGGTTATACCCCTACAATGAGCAGTTCTTC
TRBV20-1	TRBJ2-5	TRBD2	NA	CSASSLAGETQYF	TGCAGTGCTAGCTCTCTAGCGGGTGAGACCCAGTACTTC
TRBV20-1	TRBJ2-2	TRBD1	few	CSATASDRGPGELFF	TGCAGTGCTACAGCCTCGGACAGGGGTCCCGGGGAGCTGTTTTTT
TRBV2	TRBJ2-1	TRBD2	NA	CASSERSSGAYNEQFF	TGTGCCAGCAGTGAAAGGTCTAGCGGGGCCTACAATGAGCAGTTCTTC
TRBV20-1	TRBJ2-7	NA	NA	CSADTGSSYEQYF	TGCAGTGCCGACACAGGGAGCTCCTACGAGCAGTACTTC
TRBV7-9	TRBJ1-6	NA	NA	CASSPKTENSPLHF	TGTGCCAGCAGCCCCAAAACAGAGAATTCACCCCTCCACTTT
TRBV4-2	TRBJ1-2	NA	few	CASSQGVGGNYGYTF	TGTGCCAGCAGCCAAGGGGTAGGGGGTAACTATGGCTACACCTTC
TRBV28	TRBJ2-5	TRBD1	NA	CASSLGAGTGGEETQYF	TGTGCCAGCAGTTTAGGAGCAGGGACAGGGGGCGAGGAGACCCAGTACTTC